A single sample gave rise to the 17 T cell receptor beta chains below, sequenced in a study of lymphopenia after photon versus proton radiotherapy. Assay used: immunoSEQ multiplex PCR; TCRdb lists only in-frame clones, some missing. The data show some 21,000 clones, 85% seen once. The sequences come from peripheral blood, collected from a patient treated with photon-based radiotherapy. Receptors originate from a man aged 60 to 75 with pancreatic cancer.

The chain uses TRBV19 and TRBJ2-1; no clear D. This CDR3 is 15 amino acids long. Trimming removed 3 bases at V and 0 bases at J, with 9 bases between. The germline gives CDR1 LNHDA, CDR2 SQIVND (reference sequence). Here the CDR3 DNA reads TGTGCCAGTAGTATTTCCGGCCGCTCCTACAATGAGCAGTTCTTC. The encoded protein is CASSISGRSYNEQFF.

In this sample, this clone turned up once. The rearrangement links TRBV6-5 to TRBJ1-5, with 8 nucleotides matching TRBD1. V lost 6 bases and J lost 5; bases outside the gene matches: 3. The germline gives CDR1 MNHEY, CDR2 SVGAGI. The CDR3 consists of 13 residues. The CDR3 nucleotides are TGTGCCAGCAGAAGGACAGGGCATCAGCCCCAGCATTTT. Translated, it gives CASRRTGHQPQHF.

This chain connects TRBV19 to TRBJ2-1; tentatively, D is TRBD2 (5 bases). The V end lost 3 bases, the J end lost 5 bases, and 14 bases lay between the germline ends. Per the germline V gene, CDR1 is LNHDA and CDR2 is SQIVND (reference sequence). This CDR3 region has 15 residues. For the CDR3, the DNA is TGTGCCAGTAGTATTCGGAGAGGGTATAACAATGAGCAGTTCTTC. Its translation: CASSIRRGYNNEQFF.

V usage is TRBV5-1 and J usage is TRBJ2-5, with 9 bases identical to TRBD1. This CDR3 comprises 16 residues. V lost 2 bases and J lost 5; bases outside the gene matches: 10. Germline assignment: CDR1 SGHRS and CDR2 YFSETQ. The chain's CDR3 is CASSLTGGRGWETQYF. The CDR3 coding sequence is TGCGCCAGCAGCTTAACAGGGGGCCGGGGATGGGAGACCCAGTACTTC.

This chain connects TRBV19 to TRBJ2-6; no reliable D call. The CDR3 length is 15 residues. Germline V lookup: CDR1 LNHDA, CDR2 SQIVND (reference sequence). V was pared by 6 bases and J by 0 bases, with 9 bases between. The CDR3 here is CASRRESSGANVLTF. CDR3 coding DNA: TGTGCCAGTAGACGAGAGAGCTCTGGGGCCAACGTCCTGACTTTC.

This clone was detected only a few times. This chain uses TRBV4-3 with TRBJ2-7; the D gene could be TRBD1 or TRBD2 (5 bases each). The CDR3 loop spans 16 amino acids. Trimming cost V 0 bases and J 4 bases, with 16 bases left between them. CDR1 and CDR2 from the germline V gene are LGHNA and YSLEER. The CDR3 region is CASSQDSRGEGYEQYF. DNA of the CDR3: TGCGCCAGCAGCCAAGATTCACGGGGTGAGGGGTACGAGCAGTACTTC.

The rearrangement uses TRBV5-1 and TRBJ1-2, with D unresolved. V was clipped by 4 bases and J by 2 bases, with 9 bases between them. This CDR3 spans 13 amino acids. Looked up from germline, CDR1 is SGHRS and CDR2 is YFSETQ. CDR3 loop: CASSNTANYGYTF. The CDR3 nucleotides read TGCGCCAGCAGCAATACGGCAAACTATGGCTACACCTTC. Using reference TRBV5-1 and TRBJ1-2 for the parts outside the CDR3, the full variable domain is KAGVTQTPRYLIKTRGQQVTLSCSPISGHRSVSWYQQTPGQGLQFLFEYFSETQRNKGNFPGRFSGRQFSNSRSEMNVSTLELGDSALYLCASSNTANYGYTFGSGTRLTVV.

The chain joins TRBV4-1 to TRBJ2-3, with D perhaps assigned TRBD1 or TRBD2 (5 bases each). The CDR3 totals 17 residues. V lost 0 bases, J lost 3 bases, and 16 bases lay in between. The germline gives CDR1 MGHRA, CDR2 YSYEKL. The CDR3 here is CASSQDHWGSETDTQYF. CDR3 sequence (DNA): TGCGCCAGCAGCCAAGATCATTGGGGGTCGGAGACAGATACGCAGTATTTT.

The table lists this clone with a few counts. The V call is TRBV5-1, the J call TRBJ2-7, with 7 bases identical to TRBD1. This CDR3 has 17 residues. Germline CDR1 SGHRS, CDR2 YFSETQ. V gave up 0 bases and J gave up 2 bases; unmatched junction bases: 11. This CDR3 is CASSLASDRVGTYEQYF. In DNA form, the CDR3 reads TGCGCCAGCAGCTTGGCTTCCGACAGGGTCGGGACCTACGAGCAGTACTTC.

This chain uses TRBV11-2 with TRBJ2-7; D is uncertain. CDR3 length: 11 amino acids. From germline, CDR1 is SGHAT and CDR2 FQNNGV. V gave up 2 bases and J gave up 7 bases, with 6 bases separating them. CDR3 protein: CASSLMREQYF. The CDR3 coding sequence is TGTGCCAGCAGCTTAATGAGGGAGCAGTACTTC. Full variable domain (missing parts from reference TRBV11-2 and TRBJ2-7): EAGVAQSPRYKIIEKRQSVAFWCNPISGHATLYWYQQILGQGPKLLIQFQNNGVVDDSQLPKDRFSAERLKGVDSTLKIQPAKLEDSAVYLCASSLMREQYFGPGTRLTVT.

The chain has TRBV7-9 and TRBJ2-6; D is ambiguous. CDR1 is SEHNR and CDR2 is FQNEAQ in the germline V gene (reference sequence). The CDR3 extends over 16 amino acids. Trimming left V 6 bases short and J 0 bases short, with 12 bases between. CDR3 in amino acids: CASRFIETSGANVLTF. DNA for the CDR3: TGTGCCAGCAGATTTATCGAAACCTCTGGGGCCAACGTCCTGACTTTC. Looking up the rest from reference TRBV7-9 and TRBJ2-6 gives the full variable domain: DTGVSQNPRHKITKRGQNVTFRCDPISEHNRLYWYRQTLGQGPEFLTYFQNEAQLEKSRLLSDRFSAERPKGSFSTLEIQRTEQGDSAMYLCASRFIETSGANVLTFGAGSRLTVL.

This chain links TRBV6-6 with TRBJ2-7, with 9 bases aligning to TRBD1. This CDR3 region has 16 residues. Germline-derived CDR1 and CDR2 are MNHNY and SVGAGI (reference sequence). J was trimmed by 5 bases and V by 6 bases; bases with no gene match: 14. CDR3 sequence: CASSQVAGQGFNEQYF. Written as DNA, the CDR3 is TGTGCCAGCAGCCAAGTTGCGGGACAGGGTTTCAACGAGCAGTACTTC.

V is TRBV15 and J is TRBJ1-4; perhaps TRBD1 as D (5 bases). Trimming took off 2 bases at V and 10 bases at J, with 17 bases between the two ends. The germline CDR1 and CDR2 sequences are LNHNV and YYDKDF (reference sequence). The CDR3 is 15 residues long. The CDR3, as DNA: TGTGCCACCAGCAGACCGAGACAGTCCGGGGGAAAACTGTTTTTT. Encoded protein: CATSRPRQSGGKLFF.

The CDR3 DNA sequence: TGTGCCAGCAGTGACCCGACAGGGCGAAGGACTGAAGCTTTCTTT. This encodes CASSDPTGRRTEAFF. The chain recombines TRBV6-6 with TRBJ1-1; the match to TRBD1 covers 7 bases. Germline V CDR1 and CDR2: MNHNY, SVGAGI (reference sequence). The CDR3 contains 15 residues. Losses at the gene ends were 5 bases for V and 5 bases for J; bases not matched to a gene: 11.

The chain joins TRBV7-9 to TRBJ2-5, with D possibly being TRBD2 (6 bases). V was cut by 9 bases and J by 5 bases, with 16 bases left in between. Germline loops: CDR1 SEHNR, CDR2 FQNEAQ (reference sequence). This CDR3 region has 13 residues. CDR3 in DNA: TGTGCCAGTACCTTTGGCGGAGGGGAGACCCAGTACTTC. It encodes CASTFGGGETQYF.

The J gene is TRBJ2-7, the V gene TRBV7-3; D possibly matches TRBD1 or TRBD2 (6 bases each). Germline loops: CDR1 SGHTA, CDR2 FQGTGA. The V gene lost 2 bases and the J gene lost 3 bases, with 14 bases spanning the gap. The CDR3 covers 15 residues. This CDR3 reads CASSLEEGGFYEQYF. For the CDR3, the DNA is TGTGCCAGCAGCTTAGAAGAAGGGGGGTTCTACGAGCAGTACTTC. Complete variable domain (other parts from reference TRBV7-3 and TRBJ2-7): GAGVSQTPSNKVTEKGKYVELRCDPISGHTALYWYRQSLGQGPEFLIYFQGTGAADDSGLPNDRFFAVRPEGSVSTLKIQRTERGDSAVYLCASSLEEGGFYEQYFGPGTRLTVT.

V and J are TRBV5-6 and TRBJ1-3; D is unresolved. The CDR3 is 15 amino acids. CDR1 and CDR2 from the germline V gene are SGHDT and YYEEEE. V gave up 4 bases and J gave up 2 bases, with 13 bases separating them. The CDR3 loop is CASSRIWGPGNTIYF. CDR3 in DNA: TGTGCCAGCAGCCGGATATGGGGTCCTGGAAACACCATATATTTT. The full variable domain, in which reference TRBV5-6 and TRBJ1-3 provide the parts outside the CDR3, is DAGVTQSPTHLIKTRGQQVTLRCSPKSGHDTVSWYQQALGQGPQFIFQYYEEEERQRGNFPDRFSGHQFPNYSSELNVNALLLGDSALYLCASSRIWGPGNTIYFGEGSWLTVV.